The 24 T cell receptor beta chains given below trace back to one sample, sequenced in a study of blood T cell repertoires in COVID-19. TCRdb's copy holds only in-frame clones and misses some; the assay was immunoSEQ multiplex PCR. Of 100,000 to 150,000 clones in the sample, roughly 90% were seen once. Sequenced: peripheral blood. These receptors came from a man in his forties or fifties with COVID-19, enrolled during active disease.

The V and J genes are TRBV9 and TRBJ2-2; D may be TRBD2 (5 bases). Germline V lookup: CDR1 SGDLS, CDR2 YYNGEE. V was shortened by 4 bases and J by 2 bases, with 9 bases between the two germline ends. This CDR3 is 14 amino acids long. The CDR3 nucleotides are TGTGCCAGCAGCTCGCGGACTAACACCGGGGAGCTGTTTTTT. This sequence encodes CASSSRTNTGELFF.

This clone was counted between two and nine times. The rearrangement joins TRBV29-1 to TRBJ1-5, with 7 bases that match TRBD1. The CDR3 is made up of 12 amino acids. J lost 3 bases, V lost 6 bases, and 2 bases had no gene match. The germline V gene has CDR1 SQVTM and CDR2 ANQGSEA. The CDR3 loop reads CSVGQPNQPQHF. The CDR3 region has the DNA TGCAGCGTGGGACAGCCCAATCAGCCCCAGCATTTT.

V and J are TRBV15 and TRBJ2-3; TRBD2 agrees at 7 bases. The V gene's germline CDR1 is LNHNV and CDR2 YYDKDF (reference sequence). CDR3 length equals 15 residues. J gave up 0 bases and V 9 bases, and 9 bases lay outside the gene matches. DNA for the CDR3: TGTGCCACAACACCTAGCGGAGCTAGCACAGATACGCAGTATTTT. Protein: CATTPSGASTDTQYF.

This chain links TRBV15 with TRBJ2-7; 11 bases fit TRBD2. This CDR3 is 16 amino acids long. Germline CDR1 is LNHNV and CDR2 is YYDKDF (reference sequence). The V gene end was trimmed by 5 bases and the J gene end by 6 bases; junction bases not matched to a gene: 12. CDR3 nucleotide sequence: TGTGCCACCAGCGGGGTGGGACTAGCGGCTCGGGCCGAGCAGTACTTC. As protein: CATSGVGLAARAEQYF. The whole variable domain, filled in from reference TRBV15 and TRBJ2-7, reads DAMVIQNPRYQVTQFGKPVTLSCSQTLNHNVMYWYQQKSSQAPKLLFHYYDKDFNNEADTPDNFQSRRPNTSFCFLDIRSPGLGDTAMYLCATSGVGLAARAEQYFGPGTRLTVT.

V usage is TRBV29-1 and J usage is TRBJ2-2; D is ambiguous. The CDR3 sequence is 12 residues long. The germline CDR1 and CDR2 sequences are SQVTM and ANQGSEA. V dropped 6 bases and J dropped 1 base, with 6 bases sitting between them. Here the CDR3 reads CSVEENTGELFF. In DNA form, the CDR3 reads TGCAGCGTAGAGGAGAACACCGGGGAGCTGTTTTTT.

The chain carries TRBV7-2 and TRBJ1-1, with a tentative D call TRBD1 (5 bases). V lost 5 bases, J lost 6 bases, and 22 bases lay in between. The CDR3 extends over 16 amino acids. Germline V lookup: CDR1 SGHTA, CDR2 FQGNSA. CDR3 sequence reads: CASSQLVGGVSAEAFF. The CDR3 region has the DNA TGTGCCAGCAGCCAATTGGTCGGGGGAGTTTCGGCTGAAGCTTTCTTT.

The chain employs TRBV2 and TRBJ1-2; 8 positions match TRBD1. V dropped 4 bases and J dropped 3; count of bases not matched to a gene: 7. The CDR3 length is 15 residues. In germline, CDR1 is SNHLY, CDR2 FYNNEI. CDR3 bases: TGTGCCAGCAGTGGGGTTGAGGACAGGGACTATGGCTACACCTTC. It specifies CASSGVEDRDYGYTF.

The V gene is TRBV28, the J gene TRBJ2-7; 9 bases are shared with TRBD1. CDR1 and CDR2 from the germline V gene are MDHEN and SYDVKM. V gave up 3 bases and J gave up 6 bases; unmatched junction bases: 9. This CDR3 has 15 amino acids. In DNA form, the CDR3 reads TGTGCCAGCAGTTTCCCCTACAGGGGGCACGGCGAGCAGTACTTC. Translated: CASSFPYRGHGEQYF.

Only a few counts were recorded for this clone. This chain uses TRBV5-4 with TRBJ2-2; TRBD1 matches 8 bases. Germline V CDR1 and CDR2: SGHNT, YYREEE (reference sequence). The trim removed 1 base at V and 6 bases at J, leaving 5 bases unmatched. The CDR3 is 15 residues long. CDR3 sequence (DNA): TGTGCCAGCAGCTTGTCGGGCAGGGGGCCCGGGGAGCTGTTTTTT. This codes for CASSLSGRGPGELFF.

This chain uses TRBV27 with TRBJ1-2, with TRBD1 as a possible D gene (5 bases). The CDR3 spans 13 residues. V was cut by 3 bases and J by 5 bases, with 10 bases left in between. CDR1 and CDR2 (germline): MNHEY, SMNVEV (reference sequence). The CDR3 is CASSFRQPYGYTF. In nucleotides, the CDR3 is TGTGCCAGCAGTTTTAGACAGCCATATGGCTACACCTTC.

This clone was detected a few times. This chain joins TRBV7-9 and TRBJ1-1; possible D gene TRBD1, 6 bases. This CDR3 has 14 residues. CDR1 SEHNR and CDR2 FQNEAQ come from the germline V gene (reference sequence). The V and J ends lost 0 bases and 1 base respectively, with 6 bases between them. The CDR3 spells CASSLAGQNTEAFF. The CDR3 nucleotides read TGTGCCAGCAGCTTAGCGGGACAGAACACTGAAGCTTTCTTT.

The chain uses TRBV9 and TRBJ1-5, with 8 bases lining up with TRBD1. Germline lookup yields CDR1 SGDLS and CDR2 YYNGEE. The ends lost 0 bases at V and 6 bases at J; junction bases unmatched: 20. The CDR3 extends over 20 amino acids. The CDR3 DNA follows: TGTGCCAGCAGCGTAGTACTTCAGCCAGGGGGCGAGAGGGTGTGTCAGCCCCAGCATTTT. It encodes CASSVVLQPGGERVCQPQHF. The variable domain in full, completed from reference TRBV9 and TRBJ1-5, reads DSGVTQTPKHLITATGQRVTLRCSPRSGDLSVYWYQQSLDQGLQFLIQYYNGEERAKGNILERFSAQQFPDLHSELNLSSLELGDSALYFCASSVVLQPGGERVCQPQHFGDGTRLSIL.

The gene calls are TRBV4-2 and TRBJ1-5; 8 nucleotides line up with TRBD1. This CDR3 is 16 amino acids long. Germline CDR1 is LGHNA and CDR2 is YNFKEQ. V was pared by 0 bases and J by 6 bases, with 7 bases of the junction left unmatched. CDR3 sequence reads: CASSQDRAGGSQPQHF. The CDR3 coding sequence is TGTGCCAGCAGCCAAGATCGGGCAGGGGGCAGTCAGCCCCAGCATTTT.

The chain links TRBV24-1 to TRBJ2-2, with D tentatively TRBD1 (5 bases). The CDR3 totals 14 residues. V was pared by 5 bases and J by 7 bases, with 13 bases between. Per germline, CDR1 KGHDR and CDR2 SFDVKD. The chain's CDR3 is CATSGTGLSGELFF. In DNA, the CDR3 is TGTGCCACCAGTGGAACAGGTCTTAGCGGGGAGCTGTTTTTT.

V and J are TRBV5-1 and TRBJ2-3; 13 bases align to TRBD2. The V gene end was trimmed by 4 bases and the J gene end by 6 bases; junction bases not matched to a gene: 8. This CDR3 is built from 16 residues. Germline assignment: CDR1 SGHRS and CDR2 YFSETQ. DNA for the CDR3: TGCGCCAGCAGCACTCGGACTAGCGGGAGAGGGGATACGCAGTATTTT. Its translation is CASSTRTSGRGDTQYF. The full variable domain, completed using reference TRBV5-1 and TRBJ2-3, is KAGVTQTPRYLIKTRGQQVTLSCSPISGHRSVSWYQQTPGQGLQFLFEYFSETQRNKGNFPGRFSGRQFSNSRSEMNVSTLELGDSALYLCASSTRTSGRGDTQYFGPGTRLTVL.

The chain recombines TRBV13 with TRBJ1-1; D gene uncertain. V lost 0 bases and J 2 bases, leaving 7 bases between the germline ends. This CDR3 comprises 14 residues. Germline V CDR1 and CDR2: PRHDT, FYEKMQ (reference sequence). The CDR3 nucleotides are TGTGCCAGCAGCTTAGGCCAGGCCAACACTGAAGCTTTCTTT. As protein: CASSLGQANTEAFF.

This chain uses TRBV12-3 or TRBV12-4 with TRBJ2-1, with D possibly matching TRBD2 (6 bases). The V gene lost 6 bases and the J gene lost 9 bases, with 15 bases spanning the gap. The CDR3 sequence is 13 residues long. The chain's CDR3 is CASSRTIETEQFF. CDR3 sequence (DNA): TGTGCCAGCAGCCGGACTATCGAAACTGAGCAGTTCTTC.

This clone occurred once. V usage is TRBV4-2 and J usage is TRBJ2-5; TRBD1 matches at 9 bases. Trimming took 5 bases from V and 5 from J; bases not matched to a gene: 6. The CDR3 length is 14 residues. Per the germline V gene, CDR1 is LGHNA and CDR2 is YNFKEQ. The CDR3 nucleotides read TGTGCCAGCAGCTCGTCCGGGACAGGGGAGACCCAGTACTTC. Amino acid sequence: CASSSSGTGETQYF.

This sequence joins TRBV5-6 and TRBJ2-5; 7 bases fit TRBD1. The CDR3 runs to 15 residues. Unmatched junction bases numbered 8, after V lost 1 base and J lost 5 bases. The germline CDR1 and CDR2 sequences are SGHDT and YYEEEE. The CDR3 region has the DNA TGTGCCAGCAGCTTGTGGATAGGGGGCGGGGAGACCCAGTACTTC. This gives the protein CASSLWIGGGETQYF.

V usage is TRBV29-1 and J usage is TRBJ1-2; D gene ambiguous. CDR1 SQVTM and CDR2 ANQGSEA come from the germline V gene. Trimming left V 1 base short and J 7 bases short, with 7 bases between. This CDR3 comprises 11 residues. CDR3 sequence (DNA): TGCAGCGTTGAAGGGCCCCCTGGCTACACCTTC. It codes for CSVEGPPGYTF. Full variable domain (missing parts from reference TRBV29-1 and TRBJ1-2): SAVISQKPSRDICQRGTSLTIQCQVDSQVTMMFWYRQQPGQSLTLIATANQGSEATYESGFVIDKFPISRPNLTFSTLTVSNMSPEDSSIYLCSVEGPPGYTFGSGTRLTVV.

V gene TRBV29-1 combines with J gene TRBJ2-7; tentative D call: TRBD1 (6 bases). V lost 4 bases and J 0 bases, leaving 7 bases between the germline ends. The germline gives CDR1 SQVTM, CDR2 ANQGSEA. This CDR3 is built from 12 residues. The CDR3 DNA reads TGCAGCGTTGCGGACAGCTCCTACGAGCAGTACTTC. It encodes CSVADSSYEQYF.

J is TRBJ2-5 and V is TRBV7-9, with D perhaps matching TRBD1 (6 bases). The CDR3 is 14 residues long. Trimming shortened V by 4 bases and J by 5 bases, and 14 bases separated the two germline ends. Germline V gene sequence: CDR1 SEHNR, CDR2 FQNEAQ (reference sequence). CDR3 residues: CASSSSGVGETQYF. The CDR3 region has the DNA TGTGCCAGCAGCTCCTCAGGGGTAGGGGAGACCCAGTACTTC.

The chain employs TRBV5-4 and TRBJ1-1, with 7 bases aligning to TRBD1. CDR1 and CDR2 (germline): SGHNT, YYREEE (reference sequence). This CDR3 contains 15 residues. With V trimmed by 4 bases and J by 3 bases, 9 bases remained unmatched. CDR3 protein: CASSHDRVRDTEAFF. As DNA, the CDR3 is TGTGCCAGCAGCCACGACAGGGTACGGGACACTGAAGCTTTCTTT.

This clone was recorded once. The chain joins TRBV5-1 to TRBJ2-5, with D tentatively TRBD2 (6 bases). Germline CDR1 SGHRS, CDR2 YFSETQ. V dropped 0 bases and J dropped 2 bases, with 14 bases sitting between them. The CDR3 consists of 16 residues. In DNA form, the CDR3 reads TGCGCCAGCAGCTTGGGTCAGGGAGGTGTACAAGAGACCCAGTACTTC. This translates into CASSLGQGGVQETQYF.